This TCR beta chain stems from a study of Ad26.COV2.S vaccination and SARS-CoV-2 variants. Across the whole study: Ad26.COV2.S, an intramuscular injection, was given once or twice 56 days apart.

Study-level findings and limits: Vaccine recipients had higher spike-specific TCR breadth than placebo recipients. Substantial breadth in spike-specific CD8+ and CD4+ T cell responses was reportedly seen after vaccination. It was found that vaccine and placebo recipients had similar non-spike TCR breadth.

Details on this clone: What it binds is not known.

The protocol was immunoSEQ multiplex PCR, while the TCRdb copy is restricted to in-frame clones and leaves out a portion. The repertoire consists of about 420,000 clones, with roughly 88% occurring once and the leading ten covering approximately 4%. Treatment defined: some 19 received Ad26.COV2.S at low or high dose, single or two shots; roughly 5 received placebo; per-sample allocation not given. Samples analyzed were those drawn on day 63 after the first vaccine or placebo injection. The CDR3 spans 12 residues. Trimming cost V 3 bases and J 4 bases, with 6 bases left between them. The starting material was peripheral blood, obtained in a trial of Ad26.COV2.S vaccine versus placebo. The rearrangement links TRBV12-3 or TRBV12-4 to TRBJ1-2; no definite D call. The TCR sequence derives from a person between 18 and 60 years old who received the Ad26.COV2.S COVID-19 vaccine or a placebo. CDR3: CASSLVGYGYTF. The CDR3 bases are TGTGCCAGCAGTTTGGTCGGCTATGGCTACACCTTC.